Each of the 22 T cell receptor beta chains below was sequenced from the same sample in a study of molecular identifiers for immune sequencing clone quantification (dated by TCRdb to the late 2010s). The library was produced with PCR. TCRdb records Illumina HiSeq 4000 as the sequencer. The public reads were reanalyzed by TCRdb: fastp trimming at Q25, MiXCR alignment, in-frame beta chains only. Under each unique CDR3 protein, matching rows form one entry showing the most common genes and DNA. A total of fewer than 75,000 distinct CDR3 sequences appear in this sample, over 15% of them only once. The top ten clonotypes cover under 1.5% of the sample. The sequencing input was naive CD8+ T cells from blood, with Jurkat cell RNA spiked in. The cell subset or site label of this sample denotes: FACS-sorted CD8+CD4-CCR7+CD45RA+ naive T cells. Source of these receptors: a human donor in good health. Some libraries in this study had Jurkat cell RNA spiked in.

This clonotype was observed at least ten times. J is TRBJ1-1 and V is TRBV29-1; D not certain. With 2 bases removed from V and 11 bases from J, the gap between germline ends came to 21 bases. Germline loops: CDR1 SQVTM, CDR2 ANQGSEA. The CDR3 is 14 residues long. The DNA of the CDR3 is TGCAGCGTTGAAATACTGGGATCCAGCGAGTATGCTTTCTTT. It specifies CSVEILGSSEYAFF.

About this clonotype: This sequence may be a read error, since a much larger clone differs from it by one base. The genes are TRBV11-2 and TRBJ2-3, with 8 bases that match TRBD2. The CDR3 is made up of 15 amino acids. CDR1 and CDR2 (germline): SGHAT, FQNNGV. The CDR3 loop reads CASSSQRELVDTRYF. CDR3 DNA sequence: TGTGCCAGCAGCTCACAGCGGGAGTTGGTAGATACGCGGTATTTT.

With respect to this clonotype: A much larger clone lies a single base off, so this may be a read error. This chain connects TRBV20-1 to TRBJ2-1; D gene ambiguous. CDR1 DFQATT and CDR2 SNEGSKA come from the germline V gene (reference sequence). This CDR3 comprises 15 residues. The CDR3 loop reads CSATETRWSYNKQFF. The CDR3 DNA follows: TGCAGTGCTACCGAAACGAGGTGGTCCTACAATAAGCAGTTCTTC.

This clonotype was recorded many times. The chain employs TRBV20-1 and TRBJ2-1; 14 bases match TRBD2. CDR1 is DFQATT, CDR2 SNEGSKA, per germline (reference sequence). CDR3 size: 14 residues. J lost 8 bases, V lost 4 bases, and 4 bases had no gene match. The CDR3 reads CSAITGLAGDEQFF. CDR3 nucleotides: TGCAGTGCTATTACGGGACTAGCGGGAGATGAGCAGTTCTTC.

The chain has TRBV20-1 and TRBJ2-1; TRBD1 aligns across 11 bases. Germline-derived CDR1 and CDR2 are DFQATT and SNEGSKA (reference sequence). The CDR3 covers 19 residues. V lost 1 base and J lost 5; bases outside the gene matches: 16. The CDR3 nucleotides are TGCAGTGCTAGAGGTTTGGACAGGGGGCGCCAAGTCAGCCACAATGAGCAGTTCTTC. Encoded protein: CSARGLDRGRQVSHNEQFF.

Points on this clonotype: Just one base apart from a much larger clone, this may be a read error. The CDR3 region has the DNA TGCAGTGCTAGAGACCTCTCTCGCATGAACGCTGAAGCTTTCTTT. Its protein is CSARDLSRMNAEAFF. V gene TRBV20-1 combines with J gene TRBJ1-1; D gene unclear. The CDR3 loop spans 15 amino acids. Per the germline V gene, CDR1 is DFQATT and CDR2 is SNEGSKA (reference sequence).

This clonotype was counted many times. The rearrangement links TRBV9 to TRBJ2-3; a possible D gene is TRBD2 (5 bases). CDR1 and CDR2 (germline): SGDLS, YYNGEE. Trimming took off 6 bases at V and 6 bases at J, with 17 bases between the two ends. This CDR3 is built from 14 residues. CDR3 coding DNA: TGTGCCAGCACCACAACGGGGAGAGTGGATACGCAGTATTTT. It specifies CASTTTGRVDTQYF.

In its sample, this clonotype was seen many times. The chain has TRBV27 and TRBJ2-1, with 10 bases lining up with TRBD1. Germline trimming cut 4 bases from V and 8 bases from J; bases unmatched to any gene: 11. Germline V gene lookup returns CDR1 MNHEY and CDR2 SMNVEV (reference sequence). The CDR3 covers 16 residues. CDR3 nucleotides: TGTGCCAGCAGTTCTCCGCGGGACAGGGGAATTGATGAGCAGTTCTTC. Translating it yields CASSSPRDRGIDEQFF.

This clonotype was picked up many times. The V call is TRBV7-6, the J call TRBJ2-1, with a possible D match to TRBD2 (5 bases). With 4 bases removed from V and 8 bases from J, the gap between germline ends came to 15 bases. CDR3 length: 14 residues. Per the germline V gene, CDR1 is SGHVS and CDR2 is FNYEAQ. The CDR3, as DNA: TGTGCCAGCAGCTCCGAGGGTCTGATGGATGAGCAGTTCTTC. Translating gives CASSSEGLMDEQFF.

About this clonotype itself: This may stem from a read error, because a much larger clone lies one nucleotide away. The chain has TRBV28 and TRBJ2-7; the D gene is possibly TRBD1 (6 bases). Germline V gives CDR1 MDHEN, CDR2 SYDVKM. The CDR3 is made up of 14 amino acids. The CDR3 nucleotides read TGTGCCAGCAGCGGGGACACCCGCTCCTGCGAGCAGTACTTC. Encoded protein: CASSGDTRSCEQYF.

This clonotype came up a few times. V and J are TRBV7-9 and TRBJ2-1; 9 bases match TRBD2. J was trimmed by 12 bases and V by 2 bases; bases with no gene match: 8. The CDR3 sequence is 14 residues long. CDR1 is SEHNR and CDR2 is FQNEAQ in the germline V gene (reference sequence). The DNA of the CDR3 is TGTGCCAGCAGCTTACAGCGGGAGGATAGGATGCAGTTCTTC. Encoded protein: CASSLQREDRMQFF.

This clonotype occurred a few times. The chain links TRBV20-1 to TRBJ2-1, with D perhaps TRBD2 (5 bases). Germline-derived CDR1 and CDR2 are DFQATT and SNEGSKA (reference sequence). The CDR3 loop spans 15 amino acids. V lost 2 bases, J lost 9 bases, and 20 bases lay in between. The CDR3 sequence is CSARSLGVSWGEQFF. In nucleotides, the CDR3 is TGCAGTGCTAGAAGCTTGGGAGTCTCCTGGGGTGAGCAGTTCTTC.

The sample holds a few counts of this clonotype. This chain uses TRBV10-2 with TRBJ2-7, with D perhaps TRBD2 (6 bases). CDR1 is WSHSY, CDR2 SAAADI, per germline. CDR3 length: 13 residues. The ends were cut back, 7 bases at V and 2 bases at J, with 12 bases in the middle. CDR3 protein: CASTLGGTYEQYF. DNA for the CDR3: TGCGCCAGCACCCTGGGAGGCACCTACGAGCAGTACTTC.

In its sample, this clonotype was seen a few times. The chain has TRBV28 and TRBJ1-3; weak D call: TRBD1 (6 bases). Germline CDR1 and CDR2: MDHEN and SYDVKM. This CDR3 has 14 residues. Trimming removed 9 bases at V and 0 bases at J, with 12 bases between. Here the CDR3 reads CASRQAISGNTIYF. The CDR3 nucleotides are TGTGCCAGTCGACAGGCCATCTCTGGAAACACCATATATTTT.

This clonotype has just one count. A read error may explain this, as a much larger clone is one base away. This CDR3 reads CASSPLGGRFRSGADVLTF. DNA for the CDR3: TGTGCCAGCAGTCCCTTGGGGGGGCGCTTCCGGTCTGGGGCCGACGTCCTGACTTTC. The J gene is TRBJ2-6, the V gene TRBV27; perhaps TRBD2 as D (7 bases). The germline V gene has CDR1 MNHEY and CDR2 SMNVEV (reference sequence). The CDR3 spans 19 residues. Variable domain in full (rest from reference TRBV27 and TRBJ2-6): EAQVTQNPRYLITVTGKKLTVTCSQNMNHEYMSWYRQDPGLGLRQIYYSMNVEVTDKGDVPEGYKVSRKEKRNFPLILESPSPNQTSLYFCASSPLGGRFRSGADVLTFGAGSRLTVL.

Turning to this clonotype: One end of the junction varies from germline; a read error may be responsible. The V and J genes are TRBV29-1 and TRBJ2-1; the D is unclear. Germline CDR1 SQVTM, CDR2 ANQGSEA. The CDR3 extends over 10 amino acids. CDR3 bases: TGCAGCATTGACTGGCAGGAGCAGTTCTTC. Translation gives CSIDWQEQFF.

Turning to this clonotype: This clone may be a read error of a much larger clone one base away. This chain uses TRBV20-1 with TRBJ2-1; 8 nucleotides align to TRBD2. This CDR3 is 14 amino acids long. The V segment lost 5 bases and the J segment 3 bases; nucleotides outside the gene matches: 6. Germline-derived CDR1 and CDR2 are DFQATT and SNEGSKA (reference sequence). CDR3 DNA sequence: TGCAGTGCTGAATGGAGCGGGGGCTACAATGAGCAGTTCTTC. Its protein product is CSAEWSGGYNEQFF.

The chain combines TRBV6-5 with TRBJ1-2, with TRBD1 identical over 10 bases. This CDR3 spans 15 amino acids. Germline-derived CDR1 and CDR2 are MNHEY and SVGAGI. Trimming at V came to 0 bases and at J to 2 bases, leaving 0 bases not matched to a gene. CDR3 DNA sequence: TGTGCCAGCAGTTACTCGACAGGGGGCAACTATGGCTACACCTTC. It is translated as CASSYSTGGNYGYTF.

This clonotype was counted at least ten times. The chain joins TRBV12-3 or TRBV12-4 to TRBJ2-1; D unresolved. The germline V and J ends were trimmed by 3 bases and 10 bases, with 10 bases remaining between them. The CDR3 length is 12 residues. In nucleotides, the CDR3 is TGTGCCAGCAGTTTTAATTCAGTCGAGCAGTTCTTC. Its translation is CASSFNSVEQFF.

The chain combines TRBV28 with TRBJ1-5, with D perhaps TRBD1 (5 bases). Germline V gives CDR1 MDHEN, CDR2 SYDVKM. V gave up 5 bases and J gave up 2 bases, with 13 bases separating them. The CDR3 is made up of 15 amino acids. CDR3: CASSQQGVGNQPQHF. DNA of the CDR3: TGTGCCAGCAGTCAGCAGGGCGTGGGCAATCAGCCCCAGCATTTT. The full variable domain, with the rest looked up from reference TRBV28 and TRBJ1-5, is DVKVTQSSRYLVKRTGEKVFLECVQDMDHENMFWYRQDPGLGLRLIYFSYDVKMKEKGDIPEGYSVSREKKERFSLILESASTNQTSMYLCASSQQGVGNQPQHFGDGTRLSIL.

This clonotype was counted many times. The rearrangement joins TRBV29-1 to TRBJ2-3; TRBD1 might be the D (5 bases). V dropped 2 bases and J dropped 0 bases, with 9 bases sitting between them. Germline CDR1 is SQVTM and CDR2 is ANQGSEA. This CDR3 is 14 amino acids long. The CDR3 bases are TGCAGCGTTGAAACAGGAACTAGCACAGATACGCAGTATTTT. Protein sequence: CSVETGTSTDTQYF.

The chain has TRBV18 and TRBJ2-1, with unresolved D. Trimming cost V 8 bases and J 0 bases, with 17 bases left between them. The CDR3 loop spans 16 amino acids. Germline lookup yields CDR1 KGHSH and CDR2 LQKENI. In DNA form, the CDR3 reads TGTGCCAGCACCCACCTCGAGCCGAGCTCCTACAATGAGCAGTTCTTC. This encodes CASTHLEPSSYNEQFF.